The clone carrying this T cell receptor beta chain was observed a handful of times. The data stem from a study of blood T cell repertoires in COVID-19. Study in general: From the United States, Italy and Spain came samples of acute and convalescent COVID-19. Sources were T cells, B-cell-depleted T cells, or PBMCs; the material itself was cDNA or gDNA.

Study processing details: Estimation of nucleated cell counts was performed using reference gene primer amplification. Assay used: immunoSEQ multiplex PCR; TCRdb lists only in-frame clones, some missing. V and J calls and clone size come straight from that table; D and trimming were deduced from the DNA. There are 90,000 to 100,000 clones in the sample; just over 90% occur only once, and around 5% lies in the top ten. The sequencing sample was made of peripheral blood. The origin of this receptor is a man aged 45-60 years with acute or convalescent COVID-19.

CDR3 in DNA: TGTGCCAGTAGTATAGCCGGAGGAGCGCCTTCCACAGATACGCAGTATTTT. Its protein is CASSIAGGAPSTDTQYF. The chain uses TRBV19 and TRBJ2-3; D may be TRBD2 (5 bases). The CDR3 has 17 amino acids. V lost 1 base and J lost 2, with 16 bases in between. Germline loops: CDR1 LNHDA, CDR2 SQIVND (reference sequence).